This T cell receptor (beta chain) appears in the sequencing data of a study of T cell responses to AZD1222 COVID-19 vaccine. The germline gives CDR1 LGHDT, CDR2 YNNKEL (reference sequence). The CDR3 extends over 15 amino acids. V lost 1 base and J lost 8; bases outside the gene matches: 2. Concerning this clone itself: Its antigen is undetermined.

Measured with immunoSEQ multiplex PCR; TCRdb has only the in-frame clones, and not every one. The data contain roughly 100,000 clones, about 85% of them singletons. Study-wide findings and caveats: Seropositive at baseline were only a handful of AZD1222 recipients.

The TCR sequence derives from an adult in good health. Sequencing used peripheral blood, obtained on day 0 of AZD1222 vaccination. The chain has TRBV3-1 (or the pseudogene TRBV3-2) and TRBJ1-6; 10 nucleotides line up with TRBD1. Here the CDR3 DNA reads TGTGCCAGCAGCCAAGGCGGGACAGGGGATTCACCCCTCCACTTT. It codes for CASSQGGTGDSPLHF.